Shown below are 11 T cell receptor beta chains from a single sample sequenced in a study of blood T cell repertoires in COVID-19 (TCRdb year 2020). The protocol used for the library was the immunoSEQ multiplex PCR assay. Imported from immuneACCESS, the table was reduced by TCRdb to in-frame sequences with V and J called. These copies leave out some clones; in studies compared against another copy, an unresolved V gene accounts for under half, and the cause of the remainder is not known. The sample includes about 410,000 clones, with 75% to 90% observed a single time. The ten largest clones add up to 1.5% to 1.9% of the sample. What was sequenced was peripheral blood. These receptors were obtained from a woman aged 40 to 49 with COVID-19, enrolled during active disease.

V is TRBV3-1 (or the pseudogene TRBV3-2) and J is TRBJ2-2; possibly TRBD1 for D (6 bases). The CDR3 consists of 15 residues. The ends were cut back, 0 bases at V and 8 bases at J, with 13 bases in the middle. In germline, CDR1 is LGHDT, CDR2 YNNKEL (reference sequence). The CDR3: CASSQDWTAVGELFF. The CDR3 DNA reads TGTGCCAGCAGCCAAGATTGGACAGCGGTAGGGGAGCTGTTTTTT.

The rearrangement links TRBV27 to TRBJ1-4, with TRBD1 as a possible D gene (6 bases). This CDR3 is 16 amino acids long. V lost 4 bases and J 2 bases, leaving 14 bases between the germline ends. Per the germline V gene, CDR1 is MNHEY and CDR2 is SMNVEV (reference sequence). The CDR3 protein is CASSSRGEGTNEKLFF. The CDR3 DNA sequence: TGTGCCAGCAGTTCCAGGGGAGAGGGCACTAATGAAAAACTGTTTTTT.

With respect to this clone: A junction boundary mismatches the germline segment, possibly from a read error. V gene TRBV2 combines with J gene TRBJ1-4, with 9 bases lining up with TRBD1. In germline, CDR1 is SNHLY, CDR2 FYNNEI. The CDR3 sequence is 13 residues long. CDR3 DNA: TGTGCCAGCAGTCTAACGCCGGGACAGGGTCTACGTTTT. Protein: CASSLTPGQGLRF.

This clone has a handful of counts. J is TRBJ2-2 and V is TRBV7-9; TRBD2 agrees at 7 bases. Germline V lookup: CDR1 SEHNR, CDR2 FQNEAQ (reference sequence). The CDR3 length is 11 residues. CDR3 sequence (DNA): TGTGCGGGAGGGGTCGCCGGGGAGCTGTTTTTT. Its translation: CAGGVAGELFF.

This sequence joins TRBV30 and TRBJ1-4; perhaps TRBD1 as D (5 bases). Germline CDR1 is GTSNPN and CDR2 is SVGIG (reference sequence). Trimming took 1 base from V and 1 from J, leaving 10 bases between them. The CDR3 sequence is 15 residues long. DNA for the CDR3: TGTGCCTGGAGTGGGGGGGTAGGAACTAATGAAAAACTGTTTTTT. It specifies CAWSGGVGTNEKLFF.

As DNA, the CDR3 is TGTGCCAGCAGCTCAACCGGGACAACGAGCTCTGGAAACACCATATATTTT. Its protein product is CASSSTGTTSSGNTIYF. This sequence joins TRBV7-2 and TRBJ1-3, with D possibly TRBD1 on 6 matching bases. The V gene lost 4 bases and the J gene lost 0 bases, with 16 bases spanning the gap. The CDR3 is made up of 17 amino acids. CDR1 is SGHTA, CDR2 FQGNSA, per germline.

The V call is TRBV7-2, the J call TRBJ1-3, with D unclear. The CDR3 contains 12 residues. The germline gives CDR1 SGHTA, CDR2 FQGNSA. Trimming pared 3 bases from V and 4 bases from J, leaving 4 bases between. As DNA, the CDR3 is TGTGCCAGCAGCTTGAGGGGAAACACCATATATTTT. It codes for CASSLRGNTIYF.

This rearrangement joins TRBV7-8 to TRBJ2-1, with D perhaps matching TRBD2 (5 bases). Germline CDR1 is SGHVS and CDR2 is FQNEAQ. V was clipped by 6 bases and J by 7 bases, with 10 bases between them. The CDR3 totals 12 residues. CDR3 bases: TGTGCCAGCAGACGGTCGGGGAATGAGCAGTTCTTC. This sequence encodes CASRRSGNEQFF.

V gene TRBV28 combines with J gene TRBJ1-2; 7 bases are a match to TRBD1. With V trimmed by 10 bases and J by 6 bases, 8 bases remained unmatched. There are 12 residues in the CDR3. Germline V lookup: CDR1 MDHEN, CDR2 SYDVKM. The CDR3 sequence is CAKYSQGNGYTF. The CDR3 nucleotides are TGTGCCAAATATTCACAGGGGAATGGCTACACCTTC.

V usage is TRBV18 and J usage is TRBJ1-3; D possibly corresponds to TRBD1 (5 bases). Germline CDR1 and CDR2: KGHSH and LQKENI. The CDR3 contains 13 residues. V lost 6 bases, J lost 3 bases, and 9 bases lay in between. CDR3 protein: CASSVGGGNTIYF. The CDR3 coding sequence is TGTGCCAGCTCCGTCGGGGGTGGAAACACCATATATTTT.

This chain links TRBV19 with TRBJ2-4; possibly TRBD1 for D (5 bases). V gave up 3 bases and J gave up 3 bases, with 6 bases separating them. Germline-derived CDR1 and CDR2 are LNHDA and SQIVND (reference sequence). CDR3 size: 13 residues. CDR3 nucleotide sequence: TGTGCCAGTAGTATGACAGACAAAAACATTCAGTACTTC. Protein: CASSMTDKNIQYF. Full variable domain (outside the CDR3, taken from reference TRBV19 and TRBJ2-4): DGGITQSPKYLFRKEGQNVTLSCEQNLNHDAMYWYRQDPGQGLRLIYYSQIVNDFQKGDIAEGYSVSREKKESFPLTVTSAQKNPTAFYLCASSMTDKNIQYFGAGTRLSVL.